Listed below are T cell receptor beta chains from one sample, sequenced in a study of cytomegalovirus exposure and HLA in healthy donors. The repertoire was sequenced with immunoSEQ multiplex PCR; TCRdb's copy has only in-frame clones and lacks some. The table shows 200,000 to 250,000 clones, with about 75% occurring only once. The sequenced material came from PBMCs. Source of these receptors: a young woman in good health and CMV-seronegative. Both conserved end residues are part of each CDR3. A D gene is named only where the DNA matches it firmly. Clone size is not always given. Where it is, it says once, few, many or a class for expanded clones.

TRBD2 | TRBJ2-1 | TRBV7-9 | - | TGTGCCAGCAGTCCCCGGACTAGCGGCTACAATGAGCAGTTCTTC | CASSPRTSGYNEQFF
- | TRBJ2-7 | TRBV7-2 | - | TGTGCCAGCAGCTTGCTAGCTTTGGGGGAGCAGTACTTC | CASSLLALGEQYF
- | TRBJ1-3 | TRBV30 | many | TGTGCCTGGACTAGAGACAGCTTCGGAAACACCATATATTTT | CAWTRDSFGNTIYF
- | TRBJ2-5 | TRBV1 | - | TGCACCAGCAGCCCGGACAGGGTTCAAGAGACCCAGTACTTC | CTSSPDRVQETQYF
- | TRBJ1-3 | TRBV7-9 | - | TGTGCCAGCAGCTGGGCAGCCCGAACCTACTCTGGAAACACCATATATTTT | CASSWAARTYSGNTIYF
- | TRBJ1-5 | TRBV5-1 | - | TGCGCCAGCAGCTTGAGCGGGGACAATCAGCCCCAGCATTTT | CASSLSGDNQPQHF
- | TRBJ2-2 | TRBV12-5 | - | TGTGCTAGTGGTTCTACAGGTTCCCGGTTCACTCCCGGGGAGCTGTTTTTT | CASGSTGSRFTPGELFF
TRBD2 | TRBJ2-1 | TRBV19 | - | TGTGCCAGTAGTATAGATCAGCGGACTAGCCGGAGCTCCTACAATGAGCAGTTCTTC | CASSIDQRTSRSSYNEQFF
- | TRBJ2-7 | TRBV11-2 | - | TGTGCCAGCAGCGAGCCATCTAGCTACGAGCAGTACTTC | CASSEPSSYEQYF
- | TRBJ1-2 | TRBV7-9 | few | TGTGCCAGCAGCCGCGATCTACTCTATGGCTACACCTTC | CASSRDLLYGYTF
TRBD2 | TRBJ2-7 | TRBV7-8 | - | TGTGCCAGCAGGCCTCTAGCGGGGAGCTACGAGCAGTACTTC | CASRPLAGSYEQYF
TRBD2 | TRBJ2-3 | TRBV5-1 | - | TGCGCCAGCAGTAAGGAGCGGGAGTTGAGCACAGATACGCAGTATTTT | CASSKERELSTDTQYF
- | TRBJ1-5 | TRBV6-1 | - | TGTGCCAGCAGTGAAATAGCTCAGCCCCAGCATTTT | CASSEIAQPQHF
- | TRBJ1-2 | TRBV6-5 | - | TGTGCCAGCAGTTATCAGGGCTATGGCTACACCTTC | CASSYQGYGYTF
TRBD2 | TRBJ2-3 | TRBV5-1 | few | TGCGCCAGCAGCAGAGCGGGAGAAACAGATACGCAGTATTTT | CASSRAGETDTQYF
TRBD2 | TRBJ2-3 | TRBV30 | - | TGTGCCTGGTCCTCCGGGACTAGAATTTTTCGAGATACGCAGTATTTT | CAWSSGTRIFRDTQYF
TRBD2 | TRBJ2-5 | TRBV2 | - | TGTGCCAGCCGGCTAGCGGGACGAGAGACCCAGTACTTC | CASRLAGRETQYF
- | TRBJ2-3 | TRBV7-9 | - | TGTGCCAGCAGCGTAAGACTAGTTAGCAGTGATACGCAGTATTTT | CASSVRLVSSDTQYF
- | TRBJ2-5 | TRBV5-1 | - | TGCGCCAGCAGCTCGTTGACAGAGCAAGAGACCCAGTACTTC | CASSSLTEQETQYF
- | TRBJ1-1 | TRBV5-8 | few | TGTGCCAGCAGCTTTGGGCACCCGAACACTGAAGCTTTCTTT | CASSFGHPNTEAFF
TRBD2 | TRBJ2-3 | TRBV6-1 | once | TGTGCCAGCAGTGAATGGCGGGGGGGCATGGATACGCAGTATTTT | CASSEWRGGMDTQYF
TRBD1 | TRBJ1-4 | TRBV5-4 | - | TGTGCCAGCAGTCCCCGGCCGGACAGGGTATATGAAAAACTGTTTTTT | CASSPRPDRVYEKLFF
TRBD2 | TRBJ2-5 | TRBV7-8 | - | TGTGCCAGCAGCCTAGGCTTTGTGACTAGCGAAGCACAAGAGACCCAGTACTTC | CASSLGFVTSEAQETQYF
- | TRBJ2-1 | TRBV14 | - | TGTGCCAGCAGCCAACTCTTCAGGGCAGATGAGCAGTTCTTC | CASSQLFRADEQFF
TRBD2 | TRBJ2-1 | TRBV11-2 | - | TGTGCCAGCAGCTTTACGGCGGGGGGTCGGAACAATGAGCAGTTCTTC | CASSFTAGGRNNEQFF
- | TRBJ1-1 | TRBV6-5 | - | TGTGCCAGCAGTTCGACAGAAACGAACACTGAAGCTTTCTTT | CASSSTETNTEAFF
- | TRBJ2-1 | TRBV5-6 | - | TGTGCCAGCAGCTTTTCCGACAATGAGCAGTTCTTC | CASSFSDNEQFF
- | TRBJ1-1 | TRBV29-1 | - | TGCAGCGGAAGGGAGCCCTCGAACACTGAAGCTTTCTTT | CSGREPSNTEAFF
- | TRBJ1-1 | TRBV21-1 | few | TGTGCCACCCAGGGGCGGTCGAACACTGAAGCTTTCTTT | CATQGRSNTEAFF
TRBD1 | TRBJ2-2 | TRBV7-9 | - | TGTGCCAGCAGCTTGGGACAGGGGTACACCGGGGAGCTGTTTTTT | CASSLGQGYTGELFF
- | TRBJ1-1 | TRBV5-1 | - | TGCGCCAGCAGCGGAGGGGCCCCTAACACTGAAGCTTTCTTT | CASSGGAPNTEAFF
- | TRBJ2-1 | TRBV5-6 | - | TGTGCCAGCAGCTTATTGACTACCGACTACAATGAGCAGTTCTTC | CASSLLTTDYNEQFF
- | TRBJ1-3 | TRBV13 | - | TGTGCCAGCAGCTTAGAACAGGGCCCTCTCTCTGGAAACACCATATATTTT | CASSLEQGPLSGNTIYF
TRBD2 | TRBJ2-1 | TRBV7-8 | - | TGTGCCAGCAGAAATAGCGGGGCCTACAATGAGCAGTTCTTC | CASRNSGAYNEQFF
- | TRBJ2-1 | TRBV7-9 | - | TGTGCCAGCAGCTTAGCCCGTCAACAGGCCTACAATGAGCAGTTCTTC | CASSLARQQAYNEQFF
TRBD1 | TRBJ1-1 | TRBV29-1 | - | TGCAGCGTTGTTTTACTCCCTAAACTAGGACAGGGCCTTAAGAACACTGAAGCTTTCTTT | CSVVLLPKLGQGLKNTEAFF
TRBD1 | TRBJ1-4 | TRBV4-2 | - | TGTGCCAGCAGCTACAGACAGGGGGCGCGTACTAATGAAAAACTGTTTTTT | CASSYRQGARTNEKLFF
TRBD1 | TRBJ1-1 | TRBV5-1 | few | TGCGCCAGCAGCCAGACGACAGGGAATACTGAAGCTTTCTTT | CASSQTTGNTEAFF
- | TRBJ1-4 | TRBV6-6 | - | TGTGCCAGCAGTTACCTACAGGGCGAAAAACTGTTTTTT | CASSYLQGEKLFF
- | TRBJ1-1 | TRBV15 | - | TGTGCCACCAGCAGAGATCCCAGTATGAACACTGAAGCTTTCTTT | CATSRDPSMNTEAFF
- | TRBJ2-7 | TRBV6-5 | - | TGTGCCAGCAGCCGAGATATATCCCACGAGCAGTACTTC | CASSRDISHEQYF
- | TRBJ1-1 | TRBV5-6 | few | TGTGCCAGCAGTCATGGGGGCCTGAACACTGAAGCTTTCTTT | CASSHGGLNTEAFF
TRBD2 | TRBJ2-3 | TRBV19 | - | TGTGCCAGTAGAGGAGGTAGCAGCGGGGCTGTAGGAGATACGCAGTATTTT | CASRGGSSGAVGDTQYF
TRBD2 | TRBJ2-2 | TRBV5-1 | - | TGCGCCAGCAGCTTTAGCGGGAGGCACACCGGGGAGCTGTTTTTT | CASSFSGRHTGELFF
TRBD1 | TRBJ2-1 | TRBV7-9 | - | TGTTCCAGCAGCACTCCAAGGTCGACAGGGGCCGGGAATGAGCAGTTCTTC | CSSSTPRSTGAGNEQFF
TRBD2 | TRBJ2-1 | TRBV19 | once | TGTGCCAGTAGTATTAGAGCGGGGAGCTACAATGAGCAGTTCTTC | CASSIRAGSYNEQFF
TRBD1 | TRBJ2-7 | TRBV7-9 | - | TGTGCCAGCAGCTTCTTGGTCACAGGGGGTTTCTACGAGCAGTACTTC | CASSFLVTGGFYEQYF
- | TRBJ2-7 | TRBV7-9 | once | TGTGCCAGCAGCCCCTTGGAGGGGAGCTCCTACGAGCAGTACTTC | CASSPLEGSSYEQYF
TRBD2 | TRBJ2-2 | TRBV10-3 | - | TGTGCCATCATGGCACTAGCGACAACCGGGGAGCTGTTTTTT | CAIMALATTGELFF
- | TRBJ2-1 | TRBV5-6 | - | TGTGCCAGCAGTACAAGTCACAATGAGCAGTTCTTC | CASSTSHNEQFF